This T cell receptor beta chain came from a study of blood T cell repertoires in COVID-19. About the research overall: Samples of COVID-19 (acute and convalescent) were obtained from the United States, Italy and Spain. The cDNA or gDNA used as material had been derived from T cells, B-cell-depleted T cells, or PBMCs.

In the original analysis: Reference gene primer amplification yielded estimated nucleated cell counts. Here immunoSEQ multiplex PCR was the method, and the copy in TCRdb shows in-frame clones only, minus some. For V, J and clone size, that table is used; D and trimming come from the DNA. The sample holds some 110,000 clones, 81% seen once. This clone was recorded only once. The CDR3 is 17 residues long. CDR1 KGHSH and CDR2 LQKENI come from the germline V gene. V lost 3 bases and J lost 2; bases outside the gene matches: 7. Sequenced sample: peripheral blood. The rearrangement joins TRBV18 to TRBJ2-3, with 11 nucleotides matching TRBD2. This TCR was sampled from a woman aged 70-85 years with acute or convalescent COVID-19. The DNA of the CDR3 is TGTGCCAGCTCACCGCTTCCTAGCGGGGGGTCCACAGATACGCAGTATTTT. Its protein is CASSPLPSGGSTDTQYF.